These T cell receptor beta chains were read from a single sample in a study of blood T cells in healthy people across ages. TCRdb re-derived calls from the 5' RACE reads in MiXCR, one entry per CDR3 protein. The sample comprises almost 1 million distinct CDR3 sequences, 45% to 60% of which are singletons, and about 22% rests with the top ten. Sequencing used blood. These receptors came from a woman aged 60-75 years in good health. CDR3s include the opening cysteine and the closing phenylalanine or tryptophan. Fields, in order: clone size, V gene, D gene, J gene, CDR3 DNA, CDR3 protein. The D gene is left open where the match is weak. The listing skips clone size in some rows; elsewhere it reads once, few, many or a size class.

>NA|TRBV6-5|TRBD1|TRBJ1-1
TGTGCCAGCAGTTACTCAGGGGGCCCCACTGAAGCTTTCTTT
CASSYSGGPTEAFF
>few|TRBV29-1|TRBD1|TRBJ2-3
TGCAGCGAAGAGGGACAGGGGGTGGATACGCAGTATTTT
CSEEGQGVDTQYF
>NA|TRBV6-6|TRBD2|TRBJ2-5
TGTGCCAGCAGTATCGGACTAGCGGCATACCAAGAGACCCAGTACTTC
CASSIGLAAYQETQYF
>NA|TRBV6-2/TRBV6-3|NA|TRBJ1-5
TGTGCCAGCACCCCTATTCCGGGACAAATAACCCAGCCCCAGCATTTT
CASTPIPGQITQPQHF
>NA|TRBV4-1|TRBD1|TRBJ2-5
TGCGCCAGCAGCCAAGACAGACAGGGCCTCCAAGAGACCCAGTACTTC
CASSQDRQGLQETQYF
>NA|TRBV28|NA|TRBJ2-1
TGTGCCAGCAGTCCTGTTTACACCAACAATGAGCAGTTCTTC
CASSPVYTNNEQFF
>few|TRBV6-2/TRBV6-3|TRBD2|TRBJ2-1
TGTGCCAGCGGGACTAGCGGGAGCAATGAGCAGTTCTTC
CASGTSGSNEQFF
>NA|TRBV12-3/TRBV12-4|NA|TRBJ2-2
TGTGCCAGCAGTTTGGGGTTACTCACCGGGGAGCTGTTTTTT
CASSLGLLTGELFF
>NA|TRBV6-5|NA|TRBJ1-2
TGTGCCAGCAGTTATCTGAGCGGCTATGGCTACACCTTC
CASSYLSGYGYTF
>NA|TRBV10-2|NA|TRBJ2-1
TGCGCCAGCAGTGGGGTCGAGAGACTTTCAGGGGAGATTGACAATGAGCAGTTCTTC
CASSGVERLSGEIDNEQFF
>few|TRBV5-1|NA|TRBJ1-2
TGCGCCAGCAGACCTCCCGCGACAGGCCTCTATGGCTACACCTTC
CASRPPATGLYGYTF
>few|TRBV7-2|NA|TRBJ1-4
TGTGCCTCTTCTAGGGGGAAGAATGAAAAACTGTTTTTT
CASSRGKNEKLFF
>few|TRBV29-1|TRBD2|TRBJ2-7
TGCAGCGTTGACATAGCGGGAGCCTACGAGCAGTACTTC
CSVDIAGAYEQYF
>many|TRBV12-3/TRBV12-4|TRBD1|TRBJ2-2
TGTGCCAGCAGACCAAAGACAGGGCCGAACACCGGGGAGCTGTTTTTT
CASRPKTGPNTGELFF
>NA|TRBV20-1|NA|TRBJ2-3
TGCAGCATCAATGAGAGGGGGAAAGCGACAGATACGCAGTATTTT
CSINERGKATDTQYF
>few|TRBV12-3/TRBV12-4|TRBD1|TRBJ2-1
TGTGCCAGCAGTCCTAGGGACAGCGAGCAGTTCTTC
CASSPRDSEQFF
>few|TRBV21-1|NA|TRBJ1-5
TGTGCCAGCAGCATCAGATTGCGGGGGCACGAGAGCAATCAGCCCCAGCATTTT
CASSIRLRGHESNQPQHF
>NA|TRBV25-1|NA|TRBJ2-6
TGTGCCAGCAGTGAACAGGGATTCCACGCCTCTGGGGCCAACGTCCTGACTTTC
CASSEQGFHASGANVLTF
>NA|TRBV7-6|TRBD2|TRBJ2-3
TGTGCCAGCAGCTTAGCTCCCGGGACTGGCGGGAGCAGTGGCACAGATACGCAGTATTTT
CASSLAPGTGGSSGTDTQYF
>few|TRBV9|TRBD1|TRBJ2-6
TGTGCCAGCGGAGACAGGGGCTCTGGGGCCAACGTCCTGACTTTC
CASGDRGSGANVLTF
>NA|TRBV5-1|NA|TRBJ2-5
TGCGCCAGCAGCTTGGATGGTAGCGGAGAGACCCAGTACTTC
CASSLDGSGETQYF
>few|TRBV6-5|NA|TRBJ1-5
TGTGCCAGCAGACACCCGGATCAGCCCCAGCATTTT
CASRHPDQPQHF
>NA|TRBV24-1|TRBD2|TRBJ2-3
TGTGCCACCAGCCGGGGGGGCACAGATACGCAGTATTTT
CATSRGGTDTQYF
>NA|TRBV12-3/TRBV12-4|NA|TRBJ2-2
TGTGCCAGCACCGCAGTCTCGGTCGGGGAGCTGTTTTTT
CASTAVSVGELFF
>NA|TRBV28|TRBD1|TRBJ2-7
TGTGCCAGCAGTGAAGTGGGACAGCTTTACAATGAGCAGTACTTC
CASSEVGQLYNEQYF
>NA|TRBV12-3/TRBV12-4|TRBD2|TRBJ2-4
TGTGCCAGCAGTTTTGGGAGGGAGGACATTCAGTACTTC
CASSFGREDIQYF
>NA|TRBV28|TRBD1|TRBJ2-1
TGTGCCAGCAGGTTAGGGGGCGGAGACAATGAGCAGTTCTTC
CASRLGGGDNEQFF
>NA|TRBV28|TRBD2|TRBJ2-5
TGTGCCAGCAGTTTATTAAGCGGGAGGGCGGGAGAGACCCAGTACTTC
CASSLLSGRAGETQYF
>NA|TRBV6-2/TRBV6-3|NA|TRBJ2-7
TGTGCCACCTCATGGGGACGAAACTACGAGCAGTACTTC
CATSWGRNYEQYF
>few|TRBV7-2|NA|TRBJ2-5
TGTGCCAGCAGCTTAGCGGGCTGGCTCCTCCGGGAGACCCAGTACTTC
CASSLAGWLLRETQYF
>NA|TRBV2|NA|TRBJ2-3
TGTGCCAGCAGTGAAAGAATCACAGATACGCAGTATTTT
CASSERITDTQYF
>few|TRBV28|NA|TRBJ1-5
TGTGCCAGCAGTCCGTCCACCCAGCCCCAGCATTTT
CASSPSTQPQHF
>few|TRBV11-2|NA|TRBJ2-7
TGTGCCAGCAGCTTAGGCAGGGTTTGGGTCTACGAGCAGTACTTC
CASSLGRVWVYEQYF
>NA|TRBV29-1|TRBD2|TRBJ2-1
TGCAGCGTAAAACCGGGGGGGCATGAGCAGTTCTTC
CSVKPGGHEQFF
>NA|TRBV4-3|TRBD2|TRBJ2-5
TGCGCCAGCAGCGACGGATGGGCGGGAGGGGAGACCCAGTACTTC
CASSDGWAGGETQYF
>NA|TRBV12-3/TRBV12-4|NA|TRBJ2-3
TGTGCCAGCAGTTGCAGATTTAGAGCAGATGTGCAATATTTT
CASSCRFRADVQYF
>NA|TRBV20-1|NA|TRBJ2-5
TGCAGTGCTAGAAGGAGAGTCCAAGAGACCCAGTACTTC
CSARRRVQETQYF
>few|TRBV6-5|NA|TRBJ2-3
TGTGCCAGCAGCTACACCCAAAGCGGTACAGATACGCAGTATTTT
CASSYTQSGTDTQYF
>NA|TRBV20-1|NA|TRBJ1-2
TGCAGTGCTAGTCAGGGCGTTGGCTACACCTTC
CSASQGVGYTF
>few|TRBV29-1|TRBD1|TRBJ2-5
TGCAGCGTTACGCCCGGGACAGGGGAGTTCGGGACCCAGTACTTC
CSVTPGTGEFGTQYF
>NA|TRBV5-6|NA|TRBJ1-1
TGTGCCAGCAGCTTGGGGTTCGGACAGTATGAAGCTTTCTTT
CASSLGFGQYEAFF
>NA|TRBV18|TRBD1|TRBJ2-3
TGTGCCAGCTCACCGCGGACAGGGCTAGCAGATACGCAGTATTTT
CASSPRTGLADTQYF
>NA|TRBV20-1|NA|TRBJ1-2
TGCAGTGCTAGACCTACGACGGCAGGGAAGGGCTATGGCTACACCTTC
CSARPTTAGKGYGYTF
>once|TRBV5-4|NA|TRBJ1-2
TGTGCCAGCAGCTTCAAAGGCAGGGATTATGGCTACACCTTC
CASSFKGRDYGYTF
>few|TRBV6-1|TRBD1|TRBJ2-3
TGTGCCAGCAGCCCCCCTCCGGGACAGGGGTTCACAGATACGCAGTATTTT
CASSPPPGQGFTDTQYF
>NA|TRBV12-3/TRBV12-4|NA|TRBJ1-5
TGTGCCAGCACCCTACTCCGGGACACTGTCGGGGGAAATCAGCCCCAGCATTTT
CASTLLRDTVGGNQPQHF
>NA|TRBV6-5|NA|TRBJ2-4
TGTGCCAGCAGTGACTCCAGGGATAAGACAGTAGCCAAAAACATTCAGTACTTC
CASSDSRDKTVAKNIQYF